Following are 5 T cell receptor beta chains from one sample sequenced in a study of blood T cell repertoires in COVID-19. Here immunoSEQ multiplex PCR was the method, and the copy in TCRdb shows in-frame clones only, minus some. In the table there are approximately 270,000 clones, 80% to 90% of which are singletons. Material: peripheral blood. All receptors come from a woman aged 65 to 85 with acute or convalescent COVID-19.

The genes are TRBV12-3 or TRBV12-4 and TRBJ1-5, with D possibly TRBD1 on 6 matching bases. The CDR3 runs 13 residues. V lost 4 bases to trimming and J lost 4 bases, with 8 bases between them. The CDR3 is CASSYQGNQPQHF. CDR3 coding DNA: TGTGCCAGCAGTTATCAGGGGAATCAGCCCCAGCATTTT.

The J gene is TRBJ1-2, the V gene TRBV5-8; D gene ambiguous. This CDR3 has 14 residues. CDR1 and CDR2 from the germline V gene are SGHTS and YDEGEE. The V and J ends lost 0 bases and 2 bases respectively, with 8 bases between them. The CDR3 coding sequence is TGTGCCAGCAGCTTGGGAACACCGAACTATGGCTACACCTTC. It encodes CASSLGTPNYGYTF.

The chain links TRBV6-1 to TRBJ1-1; 7 bases agree with TRBD1. The CDR3 has 17 amino acids. The germline gives CDR1 MNHNS, CDR2 SASEGT. V dropped 1 base and J dropped 7; count of bases not matched to a gene: 15. As DNA, the CDR3 is TGTGCCAGCAGTGAAGGGTCAAGGGGGCTACCGGCCGTTGAAGCTTTCTTT. It is translated as CASSEGSRGLPAVEAFF.

The chain links TRBV3-1 (or the pseudogene TRBV3-2) to TRBJ1-2; 8 bases are shared with TRBD1. CDR1 is LGHDT and CDR2 is YNNKEL in the germline V gene (reference sequence). J gave up 0 bases and V 5 bases, and 8 bases lay outside the gene matches. The CDR3 extends over 16 amino acids. The CDR3 loop is CASSSNGQGANYGYTF. The CDR3 nucleotides read TGTGCCAGCAGCTCTAACGGACAGGGAGCTAACTATGGCTACACCTTC.

V is TRBV3-1 (or the pseudogene TRBV3-2) and J is TRBJ1-4, with 7 bases that match TRBD1. With V trimmed by 3 bases and J by 7 bases, 8 bases remained unmatched. This CDR3 spans 15 amino acids. CDR1 is LGHDT and CDR2 is YNNKEL in the germline V gene (reference sequence). CDR3 sequence reads: CASSQIRQGREKLFF. Here the CDR3 DNA reads TGTGCCAGCAGCCAGATCCGACAGGGCCGTGAAAAACTGTTTTTT.